The 22 T cell receptor beta chains presented below share a single source sample, sequenced in a study of blood T cells in healthy people across ages. Together with a sample-barcoded 5' primer, a J-beta primer mix was included in a second PCR lasting 7 to 11 cycles. TCRdb passed the 5' RACE reads through MiXCR, listing each CDR3 protein once. This table has about 1,500,000 distinct CDR3 sequences, approximately 40% appearing once. The sequenced sample was blood. The receptors here all came from a woman aged 18 to 35 in good health.

The V gene is TRBV6-6, the J gene TRBJ2-3, with D maybe TRBD2 (6 bases). Germline V CDR1 and CDR2: MNHNY, SVGAGI (reference sequence). V was shortened by 5 bases and J by 6 bases, with 21 bases between the two germline ends. The CDR3 length is 16 residues. This chain's CDR3 is CASSPWTISLRDTQYF. As DNA, the CDR3 is TGTGCCAGCAGTCCATGGACTATTTCACTTCGGGATACGCAGTATTTT.

For this clonotype: Compared with germline, one end of the junction differs, possibly owing to a read error. The V gene is TRBV7-6, the J gene TRBJ2-1; TRBD2 matches 13 bases. The V gene's germline CDR1 is SGHVS and CDR2 FNYEAQ. The CDR3 covers 16 residues. CDR3 sequence (DNA): TGTGCCAACAGCCCGCCAGGACTAGCGGGAGCTAATGAGCAGTTCTTC. Protein: CANSPPGLAGANEQFF.

The J gene is TRBJ2-5, the V gene TRBV28, with TRBD2 as a possible D gene (6 bases). The CDR3 has 14 amino acids. V was cut by 7 bases and J by 5 bases, with 17 bases left in between. Germline V lookup: CDR1 MDHEN, CDR2 SYDVKM. The CDR3 protein is CASTPGGFLETQYF. The CDR3 DNA is TGTGCCAGCACCCCTGGGGGGTTTTTGGAGACCCAGTACTTC.

V gene TRBV5-1 combines with J gene TRBJ2-7, with 7 bases lining up with TRBD1. The CDR3 spans 17 residues. Germline loops: CDR1 SGHRS, CDR2 YFSETQ. The V segment lost 0 bases and the J segment 9 bases; nucleotides outside the gene matches: 18. CDR3 in DNA: TGCGCCAGCAGCTTGGCCTCAGGGACAGACGGGGTTCATGGGCAGTACTTC. This codes for CASSLASGTDGVHGQYF.

This clonotype has just a few counts. The chain links TRBV6-5 to TRBJ1-2, with D possibly being TRBD1 (6 bases). Germline values: CDR1 MNHEY, CDR2 SVGAGI. The CDR3 has 12 amino acids. Trimming pared 6 bases from V and 10 bases from J, leaving 15 bases between. CDR3 bases: TGTGCCAGCAGACCCACGACAGGCGTCTACACCTTC. This gives the protein CASRPTTGVYTF.

The chain is built from TRBV6-2 or TRBV6-3 and TRBJ2-3, with 7 nucleotides matching TRBD2. CDR1 MNHEY and CDR2 SVGEGT come from the germline V gene. This CDR3 contains 17 residues. J gave up 4 bases and V 5 bases, and 15 bases lay outside the gene matches. The CDR3 loop reads CASSRPIAGPTPDTQYF. CDR3 DNA: TGTGCCAGCAGTAGACCCATAGCGGGCCCAACACCAGATACGCAGTATTTT.

V gene TRBV10-3 combines with J gene TRBJ2-7; 9 positions match TRBD1. The junction had 11 bases not matched to a gene; V was cut back by 10 bases and J by 4 bases. CDR3 length: 14 amino acids. In germline, CDR1 is ENHRY, CDR2 SYGVKD. CDR3 nucleotide sequence: TGTGCCACAACCCAGGGACAGGGTCAATACGAGCAGTACTTC. It yields the protein CATTQGQGQYEQYF.

V usage is TRBV7-2 and J usage is TRBJ1-2; D may be TRBD1 (5 bases). The CDR3 consists of 15 residues. Trimming removed 5 bases at V and 2 bases at J, with 15 bases between. Germline loops: CDR1 SGHTA, CDR2 FQGNSA. The chain's CDR3 is CASSTGPGLNYGYTF. The CDR3 coding sequence is TGTGCCAGCAGCACTGGGCCGGGACTGAACTATGGCTACACCTTC.

The V gene is TRBV28, the J gene TRBJ2-3; TRBD1 or TRBD2 may be the D gene (5 bases each). Germline V gene data show CDR1 as MDHEN and CDR2 as SYDVKM. CDR3 length: 16 amino acids. Trimming shortened V by 3 bases and J by 0 bases, and 13 bases separated the two germline ends. The CDR3 sequence is CASSLGTLTSTDTQYF. The CDR3 DNA reads as TGTGCCAGCAGTTTGGGGACGCTAACTAGCACAGATACGCAGTATTTT.

The sample holds a few counts of this clonotype. J is TRBJ2-1 and V is TRBV20-1; the D gene could be TRBD1 or TRBD2 (5 bases each). Trimming pared 8 bases from V and 10 bases from J, leaving 12 bases between. This CDR3 spans 10 amino acids. CDR1 and CDR2 from the germline V gene are DFQATT and SNEGSKA (reference sequence). The CDR3 DNA follows: TGCAGTCCGGCCAGGGAGGAGCAGTTCTTC. Its protein is CSPAREEQFF.

This chain connects TRBV29-1 to TRBJ2-7, with D hard to call. The CDR3 has 13 amino acids. Germline V gene sequence: CDR1 SQVTM, CDR2 ANQGSEA. Trimming cost V 2 bases and J 0 bases, with 8 bases left between them. The DNA for the CDR3 is TGCAGCGTTGAAAGGCAGAACTCCTACGAGCAGTACTTC. Its protein product is CSVERQNSYEQYF.

This chain joins TRBV20-1 and TRBJ1-1, with D possibly matching TRBD1 (5 bases). The CDR3 length is 15 residues. The V gene lost 5 bases and the J gene lost 0 bases, with 16 bases spanning the gap. From germline, CDR1 is DFQATT and CDR2 SNEGSKA (reference sequence). CDR3 sequence reads: CSASRQRVLNTEAFF. CDR3 DNA: TGCAGTGCTTCTCGACAGAGGGTACTGAACACTGAAGCTTTCTTT.

This clonotype was found a few times. V is TRBV6-1 and J is TRBJ2-7, with a possible D match to TRBD2 (5 bases). Germline V gene sequence: CDR1 MNHNS, CDR2 SASEGT. The germline V and J ends were trimmed by 0 bases and 5 bases, with 11 bases remaining between them. The CDR3 totals 14 residues. The CDR3 reads CASSEAATGDEQYF. CDR3 nucleotide sequence: TGTGCCAGCAGTGAAGCCGCCACCGGGGACGAGCAGTACTTC.

V usage is TRBV19 and J usage is TRBJ2-3; TRBD2 matches at 7 bases. Germline trimming cut 11 bases from V and 10 bases from J; bases unmatched to any gene: 6. The CDR3 runs 10 residues. Germline V gives CDR1 LNHDA, CDR2 SQIVND (reference sequence). CDR3 coding DNA: TGTGCCTGCGGGAGACTAGCGCAGTATTTT. As protein: CACGRLAQYF.

This clonotype occurred a few times. The chain links TRBV20-1 to TRBJ2-4, with TRBD1 identical over 8 bases. TRBJ2-7 explains the end of the DNA better; the J call may be wrong. There are 13 residues in the CDR3. CDR1 is DFQATT and CDR2 is SNEGSKA in the germline V gene (reference sequence). Here the CDR3 DNA reads TGCAGTCCCGATCGACAGGGGACAACCGAGCAGTACTTC. Translated, it gives CSPDRQGTTEQYF.

The CDR3 DNA is TGTGCCAGCAGGGGGGGACTAGCGGGAATTAATGAGCAGTTCTTC. Its translation is CASRGGLAGINEQFF. The J gene is TRBJ2-1, the V gene TRBV6-2 or TRBV6-3, with 13 bases fitting TRBD2. CDR3 length equals 15 residues. The trim removed 6 bases at V and 7 bases at J, leaving 6 bases unmatched. Germline lookup yields CDR1 MNHEY and CDR2 SVGEGT.

This clonotype was picked up a small number of times. The chain is built from TRBV12-3 or TRBV12-4 and TRBJ2-5, with 10 bases matching TRBD1. V lost 5 bases to trimming and J lost 5 bases; unmatched junction nucleotides: 5. This CDR3 is built from 14 residues. The CDR3 bases are TGTGCCAGCAGTCCGACAGGGGGCTATGAGACCCAGTACTTC. This translates into CASSPTGGYETQYF.

This clonotype was seen only a few times. The chain recombines TRBV7-9 with TRBJ2-7; TRBD1 matches 7 bases. Losses at the gene ends were 7 bases for V and 7 bases for J; bases not matched to a gene: 13. The CDR3 length is 14 residues. Germline CDR1 and CDR2: SEHNR and FQNEAQ (reference sequence). The CDR3 is CASTKQGPGGEQYF. CDR3 bases: TGTGCCAGCACCAAACAGGGGCCTGGGGGAGAGCAGTACTTC.

This CDR3 is CASTNRGLVTDTQYF. The CDR3 region has the DNA TGCGCCAGCACCAATCGTGGGCTAGTTACCGATACGCAGTATTTT. The chain employs TRBV5-1 and TRBJ2-3; D call uncertain. Per the germline V gene, CDR1 is SGHRS and CDR2 is YFSETQ. The CDR3 has 15 amino acids. Deletions cut 6 bases from V and 6 bases from J, with 20 bases between.

This clonotype was counted only a few times. This chain uses TRBV4-1 with TRBJ2-6; D is perhaps TRBD1 (5 bases). Trimming pared 0 bases from V and 0 bases from J, leaving 12 bases between. The CDR3 has 18 residues. The germline gives CDR1 MGHRA, CDR2 YSYEKL. CDR3: CASSQESGRSSGANVLTF. CDR3 nucleotide sequence: TGCGCCAGCAGCCAAGAATCAGGGCGGAGCTCTGGGGCCAACGTCCTGACTTTC.

This clonotype was seen a few times. J is TRBJ2-1 and V is TRBV27; 8 bases map to TRBD2. There are 17 residues in the CDR3. Germline V gene lookup returns CDR1 MNHEY and CDR2 SMNVEV (reference sequence). With 3 bases clipped from V and 4 bases from J, the junction kept 11 bases outside the gene matches. The CDR3 sequence: CASSFTSLAGAYNEQFF. DNA of the CDR3: TGTGCCAGCAGTTTCACCTCGCTAGCGGGTGCTTACAATGAGCAGTTCTTC.

This clonotype was detected a few times. The V call is TRBV4-1, the J call TRBJ1-4; D gene ambiguous. Germline lookup yields CDR1 MGHRA and CDR2 YSYEKL. This CDR3 has 15 amino acids. The V gene lost 1 base and the J gene lost 4 bases, with 10 bases spanning the gap. For the CDR3, the DNA is TGCGCCAGCAGCCAAGCTGGCTTGGGTAATGAAAAACTGTTTTTT. This sequence encodes CASSQAGLGNEKLFF.